This record concerns one T cell receptor (beta chain) sequence. One entry per CDR3 protein, called by TCRdb with MiXCR from the 5' RACE reads. The top ten clones hold 2.5% to 4% of a sample with nearly 55,000 distinct CDR3 sequences, over 20% of them seen once. Germline V gives CDR1 LGHNA, CDR2 YNFKEQ. The CDR3 is made up of 14 amino acids. The germline V and J ends were trimmed by 4 bases and 12 bases, with 19 bases remaining between them. This sequence originates from a female donor with breast cancer. Source material: tumor-infiltrating naive CD4+ T cells sorted from the breast tumor. As for subset: naive CD4+ T cells, CD4+CD45RA+CD25-. The rearrangement joins TRBV4-2 to TRBJ2-1; D is ambiguous. The CDR3 DNA follows: TGTGCCAGCAGCCCCCCCGGTAGACAAGAATGGCAGTTCTTC. It specifies CASSPPGRQEWQFF.